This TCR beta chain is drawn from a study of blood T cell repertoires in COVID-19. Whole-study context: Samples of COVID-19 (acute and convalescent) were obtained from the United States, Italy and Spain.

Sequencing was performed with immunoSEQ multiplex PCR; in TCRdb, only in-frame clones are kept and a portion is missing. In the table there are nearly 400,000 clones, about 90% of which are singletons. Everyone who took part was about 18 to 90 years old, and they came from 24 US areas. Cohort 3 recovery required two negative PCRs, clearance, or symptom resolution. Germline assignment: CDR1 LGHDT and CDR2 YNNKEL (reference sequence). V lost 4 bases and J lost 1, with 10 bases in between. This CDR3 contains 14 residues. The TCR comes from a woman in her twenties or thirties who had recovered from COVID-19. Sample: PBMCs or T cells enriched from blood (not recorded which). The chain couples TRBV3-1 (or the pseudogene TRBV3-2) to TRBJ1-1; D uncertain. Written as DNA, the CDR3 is TGTGCCAGCAGCCGAGGACTCAAGAACACTGAAGCTTTCTTT. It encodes CASSRGLKNTEAFF.